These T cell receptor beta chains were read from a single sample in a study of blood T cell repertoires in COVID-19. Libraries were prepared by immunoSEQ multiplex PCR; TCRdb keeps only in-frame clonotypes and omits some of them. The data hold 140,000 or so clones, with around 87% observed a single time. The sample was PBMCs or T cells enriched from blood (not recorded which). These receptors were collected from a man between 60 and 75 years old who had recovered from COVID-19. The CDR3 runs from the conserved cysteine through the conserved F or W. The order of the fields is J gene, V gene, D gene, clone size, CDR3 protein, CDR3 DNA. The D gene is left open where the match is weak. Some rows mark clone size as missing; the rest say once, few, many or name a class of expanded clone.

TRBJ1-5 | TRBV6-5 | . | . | CASRDSYNSNQPQHF | TGTGCCAGCAGGGACAGCTATAATAGCAATCAGCCCCAGCATTTT
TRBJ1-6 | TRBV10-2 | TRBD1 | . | CASSEAGGNSPLHF | TGCGCCAGCAGTGAAGCAGGGGGCAATTCACCCCTCCACTTT
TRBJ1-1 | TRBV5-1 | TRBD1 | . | CASSITGGAAVNTEAFF | TGCGCCAGCAGCATAACAGGGGGCGCGGCGGTGAACACTGAAGCTTTCTTT
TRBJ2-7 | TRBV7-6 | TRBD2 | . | CASSPSGQTEQYF | TGTGCCAGCAGCCCTAGCGGGCAGACCGAGCAGTACTTC
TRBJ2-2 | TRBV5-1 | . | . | CASSLEVSGSGELFF | TGCGCCAGCAGCTTGGAAGTTTCGGGGTCCGGGGAGCTGTTTTTT
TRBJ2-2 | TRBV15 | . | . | CATSRDINTGELFF | TGTGCCACCAGCAGAGATATAAACACCGGGGAGCTGTTTTTT
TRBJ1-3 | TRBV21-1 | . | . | CASSTRTTGRRNTIYF | TGTGCCAGCAGCACCCGCACGACAGGGAGGAGAAACACCATATATTTT
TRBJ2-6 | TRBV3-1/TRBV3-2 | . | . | CASLGANVLTF | TGTGCCAGCCTCGGGGCCAACGTCCTGACTTTC
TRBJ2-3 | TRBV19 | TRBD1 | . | CASSWGDRISTDTQYF | TGTGCCAGTAGTTGGGGGGACAGGATTAGCACAGATACGCAGTATTTT
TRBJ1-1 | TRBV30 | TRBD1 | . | CAWSIFGTGKLGEAFF | TGTGCCTGGAGTATATTCGGGACAGGGAAGTTGGGTGAAGCTTTCTTT
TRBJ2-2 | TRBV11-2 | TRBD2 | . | CASSAISGRAGELFF | TGTGCCAGCAGCGCCATTAGCGGGAGGGCCGGTGAGCTGTTTTTT
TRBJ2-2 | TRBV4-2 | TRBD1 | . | CASSQIQGAEGGELFF | TGTGCCAGCAGCCAGATACAGGGGGCTGAGGGCGGGGAGCTGTTTTTT
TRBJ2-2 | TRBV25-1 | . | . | CASSDLGGYGTGELFF | TGTGCCAGCAGTGATTTAGGGGGTTATGGCACCGGGGAGCTGTTTTTT
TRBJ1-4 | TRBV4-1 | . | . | CASSQESGATNEKLFF | TGCGCCAGCAGCCAAGAATCCGGGGCAACTAATGAAAAACTGTTTTTT
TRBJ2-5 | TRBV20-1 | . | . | CSASRREGTQYF | TGCAGTGCTAGTCGGCGGGAAGGGACCCAGTACTTC
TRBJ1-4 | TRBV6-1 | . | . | CASSVAAGTDNEKLFF | TGTGCCAGCAGTGTTGCAGCGGGGACGGATAATGAAAAACTGTTTTTT
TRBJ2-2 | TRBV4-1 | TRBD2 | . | CASSQVVAGGNGELFF | TGCGCCAGCAGCCAAGTGGTAGCGGGGGGTAACGGGGAGCTGTTTTTT
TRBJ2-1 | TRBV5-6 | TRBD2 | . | CASFSTSGGYNEQFF | TGTGCCAGCTTTTCCACTAGCGGGGGATACAATGAGCAGTTCTTC
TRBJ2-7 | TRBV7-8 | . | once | CASSRRPSAKSSYEQYF | TGTGCCAGCAGCCGAAGGCCTAGCGCCAAGAGCTCCTACGAGCAGTACTTC
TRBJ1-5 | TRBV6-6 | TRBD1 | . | CASSPDRAPYSNQPQHF | TGTGCCAGCAGTCCAGACAGGGCCCCTTATAGCAATCAGCCCCAGCATTTT
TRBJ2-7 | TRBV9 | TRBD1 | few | CASSVDGTGGWYEQYF | TGTGCCAGCAGCGTAGATGGGACAGGGGGTTGGTACGAGCAGTACTTC
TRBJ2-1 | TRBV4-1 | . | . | CASSRQTNEQFF | TGCGCCAGTTCAAGACAAACCAATGAGCAGTTCTTC
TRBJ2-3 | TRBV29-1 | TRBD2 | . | CSVAGGRHSTDTQYF | TGCAGCGTTGCGGGGGGACGACATAGCACAGATACGCAGTATTTT
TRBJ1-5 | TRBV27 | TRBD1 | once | CASSQGTELSNQPQHF | TGTGCCAGCAGTCAGGGGACAGAGCTTAGCAATCAGCCCCAGCATTTT
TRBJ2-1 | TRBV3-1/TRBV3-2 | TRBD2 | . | CASSQPYGLAKRTQFF | TGTGCCAGCAGCCAACCATATGGACTAGCGAAAAGGACGCAGTTCTTC
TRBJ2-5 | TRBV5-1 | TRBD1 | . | CASSRDSPQETQYF | TGCGCCAGCAGCCGGGACAGCCCTCAAGAGACCCAGTACTTC
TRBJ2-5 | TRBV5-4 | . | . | CASSLQEQETQYF | TGTGCCAGCAGCTTACAGGAGCAAGAGACCCAGTACTTC
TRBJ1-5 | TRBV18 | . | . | CASSPGQQGQPQHF | TGTGCCAGCTCACCAGGGCAACAGGGTCAGCCCCAGCATTTT
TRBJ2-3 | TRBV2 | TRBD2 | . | CASGSLAGQGTDTQYF | TGTGCCAGCGGGAGTCTAGCGGGTCAAGGCACAGATACGCAGTATTTT
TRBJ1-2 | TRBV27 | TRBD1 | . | CASGRQGIYGYTF | TGTGCCAGCGGTCGACAGGGAATCTATGGCTACACCTTC
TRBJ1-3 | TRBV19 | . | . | CATQGLRSSGNTIYF | TGTGCCACCCAAGGATTGAGGAGCTCTGGAAACACCATATATTTT
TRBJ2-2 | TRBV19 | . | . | CASTHLGVVTPTGELFF | TGTGCCAGTACCCACCTAGGGGTCGTCACACCCACCGGGGAGCTGTTTTTT
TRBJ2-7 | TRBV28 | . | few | CASRAAYEQYF | TGTGCCAGCAGGGCTGCCTACGAGCAGTACTTC
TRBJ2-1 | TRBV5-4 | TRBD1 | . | CASSRETGTNEQFF | TGTGCCAGCAGCCGTGAGACAGGGACCAATGAGCAGTTCTTC
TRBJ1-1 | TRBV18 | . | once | CASSPRPPEAEGTEAFF | TGTGCCAGCTCACCACGGCCCCCGGAGGCCGAGGGCACTGAAGCTTTCTTT